The 16 T cell receptor beta chains reported below all come from one sample, sequenced in a study of blood T cell repertoires in COVID-19 (dated by TCRdb to 2018 to 2020). Library creation used the immunoSEQ multiplex PCR assay. The table comes from immuneACCESS by way of TCRdb, which keeps in-frame sequences with V and J called. Part of the clones is missing from these tables; in studies checked, under half for an unresolved V gene and the rest for unknown reasons. In this sample the table shows a few hundred thousand clones, around nine tenths of which occur a single time. Over 4.5% of the sample is in the top ten clones. Sequenced material: PBMCs or T cells enriched from blood (not recorded which). The receptors originated from a man younger than 40 who had recovered from COVID-19.

V gene TRBV10-2 combines with J gene TRBJ2-3; D gene unclear. Germline loops: CDR1 WSHSY, CDR2 SAAADI. Trimming pared 0 bases from V and 0 bases from J, leaving 10 bases between. The CDR3 contains 16 residues. The DNA for the CDR3 is TGCGCCAGCAGTGAGTCCCGCAGGCCTAGCACAGATACGCAGTATTTT. Translated, it gives CASSESRRPSTDTQYF.

Of note for this clone: The sample holds other DNA sequences that translate to the same CDR3. CDR3 in DNA: TGTGCCAGCAGCGGACAGGGAAACTATGGCTACACCTTC. As protein: CASSGQGNYGYTF. The chain is built from TRBV13 and TRBJ1-2; the match to TRBD1 covers 8 bases. The junction had 1 base not matched to a gene; V was cut back by 5 bases and J by 2 bases. CDR3 size: 13 residues. The V gene's germline CDR1 is PRHDT and CDR2 FYEKMQ (reference sequence).

The count of this clone is one. This sequence joins TRBV29-1 and TRBJ2-7, with 8 bases fitting TRBD1. Germline CDR1 reads SQVTM; CDR2 reads ANQGSEA. The CDR3 has 14 amino acids. With 0 bases clipped from V and 8 bases from J, the junction kept 9 bases outside the gene matches. As DNA, the CDR3 is TGCAGCGTTGAAGACCGGACAGGGTCTACGAAGCAGTACTTC. Amino acids: CSVEDRTGSTKQYF.

V and J are TRBV18 and TRBJ2-1, with 7 positions matching TRBD2. CDR3 length equals 16 residues. Trimming took 3 bases from V and 7 from J; bases not matched to a gene: 12. Per germline, CDR1 KGHSH and CDR2 LQKENI. Here the CDR3 reads CASSPFGAGVTNEQFF. The DNA for the CDR3 is TGTGCCAGCTCACCTTTTGGGGCGGGAGTCACGAATGAGCAGTTCTTC.

The chain's CDR3 is CASSPQTGGNEKLFF. CDR3 sequence (DNA): TGTGCCAGCAGTCCCCAGACAGGGGGGAATGAAAAACTGTTTTTT. The J gene is TRBJ1-4, the V gene TRBV27; 9 positions match TRBD1. CDR1 is MNHEY, CDR2 SMNVEV, per germline (reference sequence). The CDR3 is made up of 15 amino acids. Trimming cost V 5 bases and J 5 bases; bases outside gene matches: 6.

The chain carries TRBV2 and TRBJ1-2; 8 nucleotides align to TRBD1. The CDR3 is made up of 14 amino acids. The J segment lost 4 bases and the V segment lost 7 bases, leaving 8 bases of the junction unmatched. CDR1 and CDR2 (germline): SNHLY, FYNNEI. The CDR3 sequence: CASKSQGAGYGYTF. The CDR3 bases are TGTGCCAGCAAGTCCCAGGGGGCCGGCTATGGCTACACCTTC.

The chain uses TRBV3-1 (or the pseudogene TRBV3-2) and TRBJ1-2, with no clear D. Trimming stripped 6 bases from V and 3 bases from J, with 8 bases between. There are 12 residues in the CDR3. Per germline, CDR1 LGHDT and CDR2 YNNKEL (reference sequence). CDR3 DNA: TGTGCCAGCAGAGACTTAGACTATGGCTACACCTTC. Amino acids: CASRDLDYGYTF.

In its sample, this clone was seen a few times. V usage is TRBV30 and J usage is TRBJ1-5; the match to TRBD1 covers 7 bases. Germline CDR1 reads GTSNPN; CDR2 reads SVGIG (reference sequence). The CDR3 totals 15 residues. Trimming cost V 2 bases and J 4 bases; bases outside gene matches: 8. CDR3 region: CAWSIAGQRNQPQHF. The CDR3 DNA reads as TGTGCCTGGAGTATCGCGGGACAGAGGAATCAGCCCCAGCATTTT. The variable domain in full, with the rest retrieved from reference TRBV30 and TRBJ1-5, is SQTIHQWPATLVQPVGSPLSLECTVEGTSNPNLYWYRQAAGRGLQLLFYSVGIGQISSEVPQNLSASRPQDRQFILSSKKLLLSDSGFYLCAWSIAGQRNQPQHFGDGTRLSIL.

The V gene is TRBV7-8, the J gene TRBJ2-7; 10 nucleotides agree with TRBD1. The CDR3 is 16 amino acids. The junction had 9 bases not matched to a gene; V was cut back by 0 bases and J by 7 bases. Germline V CDR1 and CDR2: SGHVS, FQNEAQ. CDR3 sequence reads: CASSLAPGQGSWEQYF. CDR3 nucleotide sequence: TGTGCCAGCAGCTTAGCTCCGGGACAGGGGTCGTGGGAGCAGTACTTC.

The genes are TRBV9 and TRBJ1-1; the D gene is possibly TRBD1 (5 bases). This CDR3 has 12 amino acids. The germline V and J ends were trimmed by 4 bases and 8 bases, with 12 bases remaining between them. Germline V CDR1 and CDR2: SGDLS, YYNGEE. The CDR3: CASSHGGREAFF. Here the CDR3 DNA reads TGTGCCAGCAGCCATGGGGGGAGAGAAGCTTTCTTT. The full variable domain, with the rest looked up from reference TRBV9 and TRBJ1-1, is DSGVTQTPKHLITATGQRVTLRCSPRSGDLSVYWYQQSLDQGLQFLIQYYNGEERAKGNILERFSAQQFPDLHSELNLSSLELGDSALYFCASSHGGREAFFGQGTRLTVV.

The rearrangement links TRBV28 to TRBJ1-1; D is perhaps TRBD1 (6 bases). CDR1 is MDHEN, CDR2 SYDVKM, per germline. V was shortened by 2 bases and J by 1 base, with 11 bases between the two germline ends. The CDR3 extends over 15 amino acids. CDR3 loop: CASSLLQGQNTEAFF. CDR3 coding DNA: TGTGCCAGCAGTTTACTCCAGGGACAGAACACTGAAGCTTTCTTT.

The table lists this clone with a count of one. J is TRBJ2-3 and V is TRBV2, with TRBD2 identical over 10 bases. Looked up from germline, CDR1 is SNHLY and CDR2 is FYNNEI. The J segment lost 4 bases and the V segment lost 5 bases, leaving 9 bases of the junction unmatched. The CDR3 consists of 16 residues. CDR3 nucleotides: TGTGCCAGCAGTTGGCGAGCGGGGGGGGCGGCAGATACGCAGTATTTT. Translating it yields CASSWRAGGAADTQYF.

J is TRBJ2-1 and V is TRBV7-9; D not resolved. The CDR3 sequence is 15 residues long. The germline V gene encodes CDR1 SEHNR and CDR2 FQNEAQ (reference sequence). With 2 bases removed from V and 4 bases from J, the gap between germline ends came to 12 bases. The CDR3 is CASSLLGEIYNEQFF. CDR3 DNA: TGTGCCAGCAGCTTATTAGGAGAAATTTACAATGAGCAGTTCTTC.

This rearrangement joins TRBV7-9 to TRBJ1-3; 7 nucleotides line up with TRBD1. Unmatched junction bases numbered 3, after V lost 1 base and J lost 0 bases. CDR3 size: 16 residues. Germline V gene data show CDR1 as SEHNR and CDR2 as FQNEAQ (reference sequence). The DNA for the CDR3 is TGTGCCAGCAGCTTAGGGGGACAGTTCTCTGGAAACACCATATATTTT. Its translation: CASSLGGQFSGNTIYF.

The rearrangement links TRBV5-4 to TRBJ1-2, with no clear D. This CDR3 has 16 amino acids. Trimming removed 2 bases at V and 3 bases at J, with 17 bases between. CDR1 is SGHNT and CDR2 is YYREEE in the germline V gene (reference sequence). CDR3 DNA: TGTGCCAGCAGCTTAGGTCCAAGAGGGTCTTACTATGGCTACACCTTC. It is translated as CASSLGPRGSYYGYTF.

V gene TRBV6-2 or TRBV6-3 combines with J gene TRBJ1-6; TRBD1 matches 7 bases. This CDR3 comprises 17 residues. V gave up 0 bases and J gave up 0 bases; unmatched junction bases: 2. From germline, CDR1 is MNHEY and CDR2 SVGEGT. CDR3 bases: TGTGCCAGCAGTTACTCGACAGGGAGCTCCTATAATTCACCCCTCCACTTT. Its protein product is CASSYSTGSSYNSPLHF.